The T cell receptor (beta chain) under discussion was sequenced for a study of cytomegalovirus exposure and HLA in healthy donors. Comments on this clone: What it binds is unknown.

PCR primers comprised 60 Vbeta and 13 Jbeta primers. Profiling relied on immunoSEQ multiplex PCR, and the TCRdb table lists in-frame clones only, not all of them. The data hold around 120,000 clones, with roughly 80% observed a single time. The germline V gene has CDR1 SEHNR and CDR2 FQNEAQ (reference sequence). Trimming cost V 5 bases and J 2 bases, with 7 bases left between them. The length of the CDR3 is 12 residues. Overall study results and limits: Some V segments could not be told apart, so they were left out, TRBV6-2 and TRBV6-3 among them. Later analysis showed TCR association rates varying by HLA locus, highest for DRB1 and lowest for HLA-C.

The chain carries TRBV7-9 and TRBJ2-7, with unresolved D. The material sequenced was PBMCs. The receptor's source is a young man in good health and CMV-seronegative. In nucleotides, the CDR3 is TGTGCCAGCAGCACTGCAACCTACGAGCAGTACTTC. It specifies CASSTATYEQYF.